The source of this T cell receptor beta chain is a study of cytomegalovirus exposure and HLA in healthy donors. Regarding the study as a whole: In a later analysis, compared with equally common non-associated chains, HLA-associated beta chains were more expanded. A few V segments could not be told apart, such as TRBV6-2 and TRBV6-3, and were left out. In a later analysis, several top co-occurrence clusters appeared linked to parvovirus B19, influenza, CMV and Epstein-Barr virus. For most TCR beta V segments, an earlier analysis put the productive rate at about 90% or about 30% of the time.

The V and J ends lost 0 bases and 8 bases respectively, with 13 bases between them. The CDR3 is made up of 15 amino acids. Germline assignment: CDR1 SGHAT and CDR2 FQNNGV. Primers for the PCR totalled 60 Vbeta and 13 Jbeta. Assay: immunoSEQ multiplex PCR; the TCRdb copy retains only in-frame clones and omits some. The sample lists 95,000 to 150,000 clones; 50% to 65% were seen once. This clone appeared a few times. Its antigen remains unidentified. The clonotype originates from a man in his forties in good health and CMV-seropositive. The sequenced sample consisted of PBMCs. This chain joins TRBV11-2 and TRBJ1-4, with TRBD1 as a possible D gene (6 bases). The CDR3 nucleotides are TGTGCCAGCAGCTTAGATCGTGGCAGGGGCGAAAAACTGTTTTTT. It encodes CASSLDRGRGEKLFF.